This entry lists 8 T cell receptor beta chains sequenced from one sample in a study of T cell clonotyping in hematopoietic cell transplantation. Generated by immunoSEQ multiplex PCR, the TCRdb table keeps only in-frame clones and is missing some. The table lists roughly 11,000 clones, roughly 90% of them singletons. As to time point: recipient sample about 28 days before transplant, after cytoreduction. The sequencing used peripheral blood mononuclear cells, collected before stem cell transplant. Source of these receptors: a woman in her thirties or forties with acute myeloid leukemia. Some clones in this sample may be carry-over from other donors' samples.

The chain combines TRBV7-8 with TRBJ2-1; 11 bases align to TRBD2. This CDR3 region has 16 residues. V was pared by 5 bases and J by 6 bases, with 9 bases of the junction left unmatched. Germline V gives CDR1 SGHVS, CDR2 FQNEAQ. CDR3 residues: CASSLSGTSGTNEQFF. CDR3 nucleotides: TGTGCCAGCAGCCTATCCGGGACTAGCGGAACCAATGAGCAGTTCTTC.

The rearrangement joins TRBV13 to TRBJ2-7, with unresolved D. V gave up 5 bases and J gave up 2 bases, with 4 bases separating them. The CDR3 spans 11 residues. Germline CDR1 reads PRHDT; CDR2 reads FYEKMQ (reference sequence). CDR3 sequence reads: CASSNTYEQYF. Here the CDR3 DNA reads TGTGCCAGCAGCAACACCTACGAGCAGTACTTC.

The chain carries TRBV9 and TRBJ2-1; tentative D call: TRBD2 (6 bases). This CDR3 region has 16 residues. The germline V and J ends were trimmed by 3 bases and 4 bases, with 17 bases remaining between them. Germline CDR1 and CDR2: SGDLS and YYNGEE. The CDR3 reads CASSGAGLADYNEQFF. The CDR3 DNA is TGTGCCAGCAGCGGAGCGGGTTTAGCGGATTACAATGAGCAGTTCTTC.

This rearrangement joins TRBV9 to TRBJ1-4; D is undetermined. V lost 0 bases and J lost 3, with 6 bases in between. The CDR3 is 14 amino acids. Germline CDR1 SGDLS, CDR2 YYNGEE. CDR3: CASSVDGANEKLFF. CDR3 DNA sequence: TGTGCCAGCAGCGTAGATGGGGCTAATGAAAAACTGTTTTTT.

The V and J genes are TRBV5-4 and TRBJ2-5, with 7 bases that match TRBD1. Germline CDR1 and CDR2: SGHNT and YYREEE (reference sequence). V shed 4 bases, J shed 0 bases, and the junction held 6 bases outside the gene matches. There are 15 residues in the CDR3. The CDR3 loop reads CASSGGTAYQETQYF. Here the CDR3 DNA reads TGTGCCAGCAGCGGTGGGACAGCGTACCAAGAGACCCAGTACTTC. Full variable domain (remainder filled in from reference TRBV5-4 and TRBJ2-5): ETGVTQSPTHLIKTRGQQVTLRCSSQSGHNTVSWYQQALGQGPQFIFQYYREEENGRGNFPPRFSGLQFPNYSSELNVNALELDDSALYLCASSGGTAYQETQYFGPGTRLLVL.

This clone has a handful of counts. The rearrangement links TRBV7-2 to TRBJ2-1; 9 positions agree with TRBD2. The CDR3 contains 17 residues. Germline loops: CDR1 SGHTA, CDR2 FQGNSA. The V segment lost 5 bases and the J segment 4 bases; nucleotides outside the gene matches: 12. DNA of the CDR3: TGTGCCAGCAGCGATCGACGATCTAGCGGGGCATACAATGAGCAGTTCTTC. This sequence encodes CASSDRRSSGAYNEQFF.

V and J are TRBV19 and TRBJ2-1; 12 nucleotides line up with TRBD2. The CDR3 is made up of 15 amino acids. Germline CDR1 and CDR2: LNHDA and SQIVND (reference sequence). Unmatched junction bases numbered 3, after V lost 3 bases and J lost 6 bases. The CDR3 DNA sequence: TGTGCCAGTAGTATGCCACTAGCGGGAGGCAATGAGCAGTTCTTC. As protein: CASSMPLAGGNEQFF.

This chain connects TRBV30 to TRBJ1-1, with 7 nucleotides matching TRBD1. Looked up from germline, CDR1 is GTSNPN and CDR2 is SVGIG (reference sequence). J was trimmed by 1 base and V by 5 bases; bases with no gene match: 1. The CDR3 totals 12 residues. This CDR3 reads CAWRQGNTEAFF. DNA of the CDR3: TGTGCCTGGCGACAGGGGAACACTGAAGCTTTCTTT. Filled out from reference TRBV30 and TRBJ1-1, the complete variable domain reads SQTIHQWPATLVQPVGSPLSLECTVEGTSNPNLYWYRQAAGRGLQLLFYSVGIGQISSEVPQNLSASRPQDRQFILSSKKLLLSDSGFYLCAWRQGNTEAFFGQGTRLTVV.